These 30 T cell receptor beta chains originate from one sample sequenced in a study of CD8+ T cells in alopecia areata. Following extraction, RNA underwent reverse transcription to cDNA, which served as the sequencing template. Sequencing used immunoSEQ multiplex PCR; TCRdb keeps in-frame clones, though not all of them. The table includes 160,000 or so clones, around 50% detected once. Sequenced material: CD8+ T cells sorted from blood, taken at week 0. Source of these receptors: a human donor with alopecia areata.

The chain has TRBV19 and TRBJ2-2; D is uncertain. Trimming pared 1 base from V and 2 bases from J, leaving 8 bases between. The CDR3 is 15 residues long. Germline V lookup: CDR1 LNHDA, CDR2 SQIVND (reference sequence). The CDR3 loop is CASSIGPGNTGELFF. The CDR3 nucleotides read TGTGCCAGTAGTATAGGTCCAGGTAACACCGGGGAGCTGTTTTTT.

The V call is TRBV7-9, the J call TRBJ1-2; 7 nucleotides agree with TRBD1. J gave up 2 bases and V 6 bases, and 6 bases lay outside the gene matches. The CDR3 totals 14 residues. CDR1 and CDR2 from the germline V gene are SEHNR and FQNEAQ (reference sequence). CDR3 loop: CASSVVGQNYGYTF. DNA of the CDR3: TGTGCCAGCAGTGTGGTGGGACAGAACTATGGCTACACCTTC.

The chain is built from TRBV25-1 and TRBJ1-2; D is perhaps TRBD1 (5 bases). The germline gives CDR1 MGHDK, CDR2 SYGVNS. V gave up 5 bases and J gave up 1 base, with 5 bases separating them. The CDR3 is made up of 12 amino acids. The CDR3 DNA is TGTGCCAGCAGTCAGGGTAACTATGGCTACACCTTC. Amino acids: CASSQGNYGYTF.

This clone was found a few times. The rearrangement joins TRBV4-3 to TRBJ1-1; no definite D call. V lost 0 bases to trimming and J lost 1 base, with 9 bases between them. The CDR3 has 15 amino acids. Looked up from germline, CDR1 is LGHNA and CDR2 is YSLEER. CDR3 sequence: CASSQEWAENTEAFF. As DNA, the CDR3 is TGCGCCAGCAGCCAAGAATGGGCGGAGAACACTGAAGCTTTCTTT.

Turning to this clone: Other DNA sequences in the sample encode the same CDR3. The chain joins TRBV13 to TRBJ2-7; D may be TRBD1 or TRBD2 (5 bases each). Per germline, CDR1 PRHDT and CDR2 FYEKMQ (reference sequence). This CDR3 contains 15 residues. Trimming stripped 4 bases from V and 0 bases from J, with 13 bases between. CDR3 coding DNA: TGTGCCAGCAGCTCCCGGGACCGCGGCTCCTACGAGCAGTACTTC. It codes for CASSSRDRGSYEQYF.

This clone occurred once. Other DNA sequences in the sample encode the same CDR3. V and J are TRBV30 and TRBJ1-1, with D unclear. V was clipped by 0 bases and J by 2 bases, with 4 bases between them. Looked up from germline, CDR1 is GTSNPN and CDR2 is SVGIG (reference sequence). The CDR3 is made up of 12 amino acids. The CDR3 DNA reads TGTGCCTGGAGTGTACGTAACACTGAAGCTTTCTTT. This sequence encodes CAWSVRNTEAFF.

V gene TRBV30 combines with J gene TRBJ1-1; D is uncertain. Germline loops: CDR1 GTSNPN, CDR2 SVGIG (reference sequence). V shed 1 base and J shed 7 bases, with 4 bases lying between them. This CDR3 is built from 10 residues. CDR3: CAWSEGEAFF. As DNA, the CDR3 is TGTGCCTGGAGTGAGGGTGAAGCTTTCTTT.

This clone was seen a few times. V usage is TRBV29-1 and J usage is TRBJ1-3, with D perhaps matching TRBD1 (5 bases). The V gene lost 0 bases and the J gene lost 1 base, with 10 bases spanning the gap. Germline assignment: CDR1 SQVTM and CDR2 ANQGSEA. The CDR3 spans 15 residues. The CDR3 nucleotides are TGCAGCGTTGAAGATCCCAGGGCTTCTGGAAACACCATATATTTT. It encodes CSVEDPRASGNTIYF.

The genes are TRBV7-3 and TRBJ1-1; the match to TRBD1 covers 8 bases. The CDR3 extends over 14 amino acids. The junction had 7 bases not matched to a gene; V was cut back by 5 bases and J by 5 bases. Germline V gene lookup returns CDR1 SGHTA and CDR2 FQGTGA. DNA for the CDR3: TGTGCCAGCAGCCCAGGGGGCGCGGGGACTGAAGCTTTCTTT. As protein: CASSPGGAGTEAFF.

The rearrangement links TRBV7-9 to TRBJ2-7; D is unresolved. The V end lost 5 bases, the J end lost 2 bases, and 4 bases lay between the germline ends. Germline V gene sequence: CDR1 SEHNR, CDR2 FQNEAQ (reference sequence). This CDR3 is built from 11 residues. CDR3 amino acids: CASSHTYEQYF. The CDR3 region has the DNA TGTGCCAGCAGCCATACCTACGAGCAGTACTTC.

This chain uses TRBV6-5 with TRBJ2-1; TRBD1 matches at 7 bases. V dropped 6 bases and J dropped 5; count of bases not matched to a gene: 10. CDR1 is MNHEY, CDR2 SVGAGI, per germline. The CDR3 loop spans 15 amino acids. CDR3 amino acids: CASSQVGQRNNEQFF. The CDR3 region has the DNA TGTGCCAGCAGCCAGGTGGGACAGAGAAACAATGAGCAGTTCTTC.

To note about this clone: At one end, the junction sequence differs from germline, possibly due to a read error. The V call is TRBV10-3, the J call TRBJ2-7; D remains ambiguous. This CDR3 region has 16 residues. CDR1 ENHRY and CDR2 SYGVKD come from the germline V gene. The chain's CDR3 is CASSYGAESDPYEQYF. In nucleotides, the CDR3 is TGTGCCAGCAGTTATGGCGCGGAAAGTGATCCCTACGAGCAGTACTTC.

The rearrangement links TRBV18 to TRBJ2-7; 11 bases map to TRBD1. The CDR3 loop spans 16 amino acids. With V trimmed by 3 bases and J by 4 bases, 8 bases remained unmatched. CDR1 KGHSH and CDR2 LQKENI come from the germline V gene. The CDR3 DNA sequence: TGTGCCAGCTCACCCCCCGGGACAGGGGGGTTTTACGAGCAGTACTTC. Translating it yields CASSPPGTGGFYEQYF.

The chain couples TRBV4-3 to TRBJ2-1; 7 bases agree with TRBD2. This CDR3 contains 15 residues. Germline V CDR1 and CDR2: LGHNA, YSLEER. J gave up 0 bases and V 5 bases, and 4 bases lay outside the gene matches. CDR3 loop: CASSGRASSYNEQFF. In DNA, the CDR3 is TGCGCCAGCAGCGGGAGGGCGAGCTCCTACAATGAGCAGTTCTTC.

The CDR3, as DNA: TGTGCCAGCAGCATACAGGGGCAGGAGCTGTTTTTT. Translation: CASSIQGQELFF. The rearrangement uses TRBV9 and TRBJ2-2, with 7 bases fitting TRBD1. Germline CDR1 SGDLS, CDR2 YYNGEE. V gave up 4 bases and J gave up 10 bases; unmatched junction bases: 4. The CDR3 length is 12 residues.

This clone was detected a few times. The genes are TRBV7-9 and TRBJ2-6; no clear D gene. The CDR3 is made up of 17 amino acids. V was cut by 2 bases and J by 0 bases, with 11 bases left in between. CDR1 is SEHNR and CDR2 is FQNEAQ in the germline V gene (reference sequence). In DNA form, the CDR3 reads TGTGCCAGCAGCTTAAGATCAACAACCTCTGGGGCCAACGTCCTGACTTTC. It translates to CASSLRSTTSGANVLTF.

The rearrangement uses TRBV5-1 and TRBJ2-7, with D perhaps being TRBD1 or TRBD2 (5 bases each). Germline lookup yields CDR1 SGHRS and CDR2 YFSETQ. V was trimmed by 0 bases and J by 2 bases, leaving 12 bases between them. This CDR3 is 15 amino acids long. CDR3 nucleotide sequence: TGCGCCAGCAGCTTGGGGGACGAAAACCCCTACGAGCAGTACTTC. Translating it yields CASSLGDENPYEQYF.

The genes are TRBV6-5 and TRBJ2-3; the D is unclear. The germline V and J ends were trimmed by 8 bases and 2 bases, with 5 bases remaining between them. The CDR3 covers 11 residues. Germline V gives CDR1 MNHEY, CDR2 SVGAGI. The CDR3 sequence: CASGPTDTQYF. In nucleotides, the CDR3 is TGTGCCAGCGGGCCCACAGATACGCAGTATTTT.

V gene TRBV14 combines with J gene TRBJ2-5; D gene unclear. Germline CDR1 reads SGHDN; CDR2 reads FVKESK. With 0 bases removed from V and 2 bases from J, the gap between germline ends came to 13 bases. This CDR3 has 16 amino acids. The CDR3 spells CASSQETSAAQETQYF. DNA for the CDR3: TGTGCCAGCAGCCAAGAAACCTCCGCAGCTCAAGAGACCCAGTACTTC.

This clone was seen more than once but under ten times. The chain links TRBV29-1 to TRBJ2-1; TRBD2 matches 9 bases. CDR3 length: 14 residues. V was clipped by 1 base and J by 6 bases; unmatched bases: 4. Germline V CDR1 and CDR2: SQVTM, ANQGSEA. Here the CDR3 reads CSVEGTSDFNEQFF. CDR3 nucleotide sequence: TGCAGCGTTGAAGGGACTAGCGATTTCAATGAGCAGTTCTTC.

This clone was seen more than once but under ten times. CDR3 amino acids: CATSTRQYNEQFF. The DNA of the CDR3 is TGTGCCACCAGCACTAGGCAGTACAATGAGCAGTTCTTC. This chain links TRBV15 with TRBJ2-1; D unclear. This CDR3 has 13 residues. Germline V lookup: CDR1 LNHNV, CDR2 YYDKDF (reference sequence). V lost 4 bases and J lost 4, with 8 bases in between.

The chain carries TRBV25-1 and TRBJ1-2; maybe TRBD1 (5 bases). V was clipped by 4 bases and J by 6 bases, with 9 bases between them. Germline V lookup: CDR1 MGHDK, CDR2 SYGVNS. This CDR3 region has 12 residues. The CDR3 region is CASSGDGDGYTF. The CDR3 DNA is TGTGCCAGCAGTGGGGACGGAGATGGCTACACCTTC.

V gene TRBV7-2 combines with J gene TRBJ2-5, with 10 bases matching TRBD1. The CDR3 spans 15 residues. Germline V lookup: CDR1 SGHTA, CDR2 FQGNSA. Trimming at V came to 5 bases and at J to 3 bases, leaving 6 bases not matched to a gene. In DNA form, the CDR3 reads TGTGCCAGCAGCCCTACCGGGACAGGGGAAGAGACCCAGTACTTC. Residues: CASSPTGTGEETQYF.

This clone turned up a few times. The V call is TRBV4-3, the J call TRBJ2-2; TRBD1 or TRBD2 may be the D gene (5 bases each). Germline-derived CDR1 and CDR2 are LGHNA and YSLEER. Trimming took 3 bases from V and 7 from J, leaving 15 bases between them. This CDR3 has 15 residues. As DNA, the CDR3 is TGCGCCAGCAGCCAGGCCACTGGGGGTGGCGGGGAGCTGTTTTTT. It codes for CASSQATGGGGELFF.

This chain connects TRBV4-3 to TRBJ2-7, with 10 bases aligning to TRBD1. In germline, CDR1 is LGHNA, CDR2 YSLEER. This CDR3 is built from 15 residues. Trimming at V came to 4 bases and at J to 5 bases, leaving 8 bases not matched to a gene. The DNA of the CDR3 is TGCGCCAGCAGCCGCCTGACAGGGGGCGAAGACGAGCAGTACTTC. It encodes CASSRLTGGEDEQYF.

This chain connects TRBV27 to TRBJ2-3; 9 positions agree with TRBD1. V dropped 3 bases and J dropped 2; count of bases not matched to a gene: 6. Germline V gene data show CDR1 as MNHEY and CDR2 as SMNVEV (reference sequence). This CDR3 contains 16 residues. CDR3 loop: CASSFAGTGFTDTQYF. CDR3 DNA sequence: TGTGCCAGCAGTTTCGCCGGGACAGGGTTCACAGATACGCAGTATTTT.

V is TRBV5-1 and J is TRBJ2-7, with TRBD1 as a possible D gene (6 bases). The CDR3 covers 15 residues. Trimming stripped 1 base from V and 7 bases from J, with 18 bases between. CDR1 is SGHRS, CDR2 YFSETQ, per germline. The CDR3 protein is CASSLNTDRRGEQYF. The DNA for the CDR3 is TGCGCCAGCAGCTTGAACACCGACAGGCGAGGGGAGCAGTACTTC.

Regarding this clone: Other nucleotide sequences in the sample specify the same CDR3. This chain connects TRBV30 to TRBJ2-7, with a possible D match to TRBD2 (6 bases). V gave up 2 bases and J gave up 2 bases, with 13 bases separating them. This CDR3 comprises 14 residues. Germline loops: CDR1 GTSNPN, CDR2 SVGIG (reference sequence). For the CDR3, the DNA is TGTGCCTGGAGTACCGGGACGGGGGCCTACGAGCAGTACTTC. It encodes CAWSTGTGAYEQYF.

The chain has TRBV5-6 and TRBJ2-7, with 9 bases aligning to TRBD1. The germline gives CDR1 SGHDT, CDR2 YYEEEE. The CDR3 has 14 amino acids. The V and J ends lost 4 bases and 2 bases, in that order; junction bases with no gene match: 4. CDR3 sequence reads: CASSRGTGTYEQYF. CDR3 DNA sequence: TGTGCCAGCAGCCGAGGGACAGGGACCTACGAGCAGTACTTC.

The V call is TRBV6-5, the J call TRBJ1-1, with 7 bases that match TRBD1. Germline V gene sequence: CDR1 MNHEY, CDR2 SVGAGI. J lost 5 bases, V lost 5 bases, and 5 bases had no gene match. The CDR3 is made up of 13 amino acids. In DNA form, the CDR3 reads TGTGCCAGCAGTCCCGGACAGGTGACTGAAGCTTTCTTT. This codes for CASSPGQVTEAFF.